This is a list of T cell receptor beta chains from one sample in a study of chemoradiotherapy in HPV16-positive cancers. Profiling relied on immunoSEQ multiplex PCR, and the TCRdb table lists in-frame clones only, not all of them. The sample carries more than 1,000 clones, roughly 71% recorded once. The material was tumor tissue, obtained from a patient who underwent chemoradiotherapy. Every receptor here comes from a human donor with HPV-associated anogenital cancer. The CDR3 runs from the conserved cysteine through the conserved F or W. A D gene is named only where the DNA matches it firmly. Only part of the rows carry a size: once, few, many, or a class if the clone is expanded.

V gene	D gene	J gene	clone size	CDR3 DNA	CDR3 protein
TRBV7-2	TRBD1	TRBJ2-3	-	TGTGCCAGCAGACTAAACCAGGGGGTAGGGACAGATACGCAGTATTTT	CASRLNQGVGTDTQYF
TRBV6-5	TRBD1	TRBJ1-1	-	TGTGCCAGCAGCGGGGGACAGCCGGGGACTGAAGCTTTCTTT	CASSGGQPGTEAFF
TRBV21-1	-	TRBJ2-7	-	TGTGCCAGCAGCAAAGTTTCCGAGGGATGGCTCCACGAGCAGTACTTC	CASSKVSEGWLHEQYF
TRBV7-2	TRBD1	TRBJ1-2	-	TGTGCCAGCAGCGCGGACGGGACAGGGTATGGCTACACCTTC	CASSADGTGYGYTF
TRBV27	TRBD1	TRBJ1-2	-	TGTGCCAGCAGTGAGGGGACAGCTAACTATGGCTACACCTTC	CASSEGTANYGYTF
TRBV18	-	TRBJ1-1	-	TGTGCCAGCTCACTCCAACGGAAGAACACTGAAGCTTTCTTT	CASSLQRKNTEAFF
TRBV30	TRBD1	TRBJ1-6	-	TGTGCCTGGAGTGCGAGGGGGCCCGGTTCACCCCTCCACTTT	CAWSARGPGSPLHF
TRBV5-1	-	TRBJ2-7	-	TGCGCCAGCAGCTCAGCGGAAAACCCCTACGAGCAGTACTTC	CASSSAENPYEQYF
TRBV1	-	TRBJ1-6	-	TGCACCAGGGATCAGGAGGGGGTGGATTCACCCCTCCACTTT	CTRDQEGVDSPLHF
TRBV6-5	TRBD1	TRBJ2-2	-	TGTGCCAGCAGTTACCTAAGGACAGGGGGCGGCGGGGAGCTGTTTTTT	CASSYLRTGGGGELFF
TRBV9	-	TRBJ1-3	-	TGTGCCAGCAGCGAGCCCCAAGTGGGGGGAGGAAACACCATATATTTT	CASSEPQVGGGNTIYF
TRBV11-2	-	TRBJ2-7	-	TGTGCCAGCAGCTTAGGACAGCCCTACGAGCAGTACTTC	CASSLGQPYEQYF
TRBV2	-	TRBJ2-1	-	TGTGCCAGCAACCTACAGGGAAGGGCGAATGAGCAGTTCTTC	CASNLQGRANEQFF
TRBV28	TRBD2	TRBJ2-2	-	TGTGCCAGCGGACTAGGGGTCCCGGAGCTGTTTTTT	CASGLGVPELFF
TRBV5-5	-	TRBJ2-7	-	TGTGCCAGCAGCATGCTGACAGGTAACGAGCAGTACTTC	CASSMLTGNEQYF
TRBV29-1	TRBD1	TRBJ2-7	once	TGCAGCGTTCGACCCGGGACAGCTTCCTACGAGCAGTACTTC	CSVRPGTASYEQYF
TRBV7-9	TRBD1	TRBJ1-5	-	TGTGCCAGCAGCTTAGGAGCAGGGGGCTTTAGTCAGCCCCAGCATTTT	CASSLGAGGFSQPQHF
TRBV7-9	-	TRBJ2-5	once	TGTGCCAGCAGCTTAGCGCAGGGTTTCGCGACCCAGTACTTC	CASSLAQGFATQYF
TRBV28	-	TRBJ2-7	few	TGTGCCAGCAGCTCCTCCGGGACACATCCCTCCTACGAGCAGTACTTC	CASSSSGTHPSYEQYF
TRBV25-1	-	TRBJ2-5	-	TGTGCCAACGGTCCAGAGAGCGTGAAAGAGACCCAGTACTTC	CANGPESVKETQYF
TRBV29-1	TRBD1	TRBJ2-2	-	TGCAGCGCCAAGGGGACAGGGATGGACACCGGGGAGCTGTTTTTT	CSAKGTGMDTGELFF
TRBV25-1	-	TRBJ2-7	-	TGTGCCAGCAGTGACGGGGCCGCACCCTACGAGCAGTACTTC	CASSDGAAPYEQYF
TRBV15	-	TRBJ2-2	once	TGTGCCACCAGCAGAGTTCGGACCGCCGGGGAGCTGTTTTTT	CATSRVRTAGELFF
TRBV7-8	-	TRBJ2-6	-	TGTGCCAGCAGCTTAGGGAGGGGGCTGGGGGCCAACGTCCTGACTTTC	CASSLGRGLGANVLTF
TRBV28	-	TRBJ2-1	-	TGTGCCAGCAGTAATCCCGGGACCCAGTTCTTC	CASSNPGTQFF
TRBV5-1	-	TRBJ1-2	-	TGCGCCAGCGCAAGGGTGCTACAGGGTGGTTATGGCTACACCTTC	CASARVLQGGYGYTF
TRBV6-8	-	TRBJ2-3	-	TGTGCCAGCAGTGGACGGGAGCCCTCAGAAACCACAGATACGCAGTATTTT	CASSGREPSETTDTQYF
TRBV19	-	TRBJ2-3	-	TGTGCCAGTAGCCCCCTGGGGGCCCAAGCCTCAGATACGCAGTATTTT	CASSPLGAQASDTQYF
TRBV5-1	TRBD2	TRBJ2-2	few	TGCGCCAGCAGCTTGTTCAAGCGGGAGGCCGGGGAGCTGTTTTTT	CASSLFKREAGELFF
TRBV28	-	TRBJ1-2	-	TGTGCCAGCAGCCCCCCGGGTTTCTATGGCTACACCTTC	CASSPPGFYGYTF